This entry lists 4 T cell receptor beta chains sequenced from one sample in a study of T cell responses to AZD1222 COVID-19 vaccine. The data were produced by immunoSEQ multiplex PCR, yet TCRdb's version contains in-frame clones alone and is incomplete. Of 95,000 to 100,000 clones listed, 90% are singletons. The sample was peripheral blood, taken on day 0 of AZD1222 vaccination. These receptors were obtained from an adult in good health.

This clone appeared once. The rearrangement uses TRBV3-1 (or the pseudogene TRBV3-2) and TRBJ2-5; 7 positions match TRBD2. The germline gives CDR1 LGHDT, CDR2 YNNKEL (reference sequence). The ends lost 0 bases at V and 2 bases at J; junction bases unmatched: 9. The CDR3 totals 17 residues. In nucleotides, the CDR3 is TGTGCCAGCAGCCAAGATGTCGCTAGCGGCTATCAAGAGACCCAGTACTTC. Protein: CASSQDVASGYQETQYF.

V is TRBV5-1 and J is TRBJ2-3; tentatively, D is TRBD2 (5 bases). The V and J ends lost 1 base and 1 base respectively, with 10 bases between them. Germline CDR1 and CDR2: SGHRS and YFSETQ. This CDR3 has 15 amino acids. In DNA form, the CDR3 reads TGCGCCAGCAGCTTGAGGGCGGGCCGCACAGATACGCAGTATTTT. Its translation is CASSLRAGRTDTQYF.

The V and J genes are TRBV5-6 and TRBJ1-1, with TRBD1 identical over 7 bases. The CDR3 consists of 14 residues. Germline trimming cut 4 bases from V and 3 bases from J; bases unmatched to any gene: 6. Germline assignment: CDR1 SGHDT and CDR2 YYEEEE. CDR3 nucleotide sequence: TGTGCCAGCAGCCCAGACAGGGTTTACACTGAAGCTTTCTTT. Amino acid sequence: CASSPDRVYTEAFF.

CDR3: CASSPPGTYEQYF. The CDR3 DNA reads as TGTGCCAGCAGCCCTCCGGGAACCTACGAGCAGTACTTC. The chain recombines TRBV7-3 with TRBJ2-7, with D perhaps matching TRBD2 (5 bases). Germline CDR1 SGHTA, CDR2 FQGTGA. There are 13 residues in the CDR3. V was cut by 5 bases and J by 2 bases, with 10 bases left in between.